The next 2 T cell receptor beta chains were all read from a single sample in a study of cytotoxic CD8 clonotypes in ibrutinib-treated CLL. This table comes from immunoSEQ multiplex PCR, and its TCRdb copy is limited to in-frame clones, with some not included. The table lists about 68,000 clones, around two thirds of them singletons. Sequenced material: PBMCs, taken after 12 months of ibrutinib treatment. These receptors were collected from a human donor with chronic lymphocytic leukemia.

This sequence joins TRBV6-5 and TRBJ1-1; 9 nucleotides match TRBD1. V lost 6 bases, J lost 4 bases, and 9 bases stayed unmatched. CDR3 length: 15 residues. Germline V gene data show CDR1 as MNHEY and CDR2 as SVGAGI. CDR3 coding DNA: TGTGCCAGCAGCTCCCCGGGACAGGGTAGCACTGAAGCTTTCTTT. Translating it yields CASSSPGQGSTEAFF.

This chain connects TRBV27 to TRBJ2-7, with a weak D call TRBD2 (6 bases). Germline lookup yields CDR1 MNHEY and CDR2 SMNVEV (reference sequence). CDR3 length: 16 amino acids. V was clipped by 3 bases and J by 9 bases, with 24 bases between them. CDR3 sequence: CASSFMWQGGDRAQYF. DNA of the CDR3: TGTGCCAGCAGTTTTATGTGGCAGGGAGGTGATCGCGCGCAGTACTTC.